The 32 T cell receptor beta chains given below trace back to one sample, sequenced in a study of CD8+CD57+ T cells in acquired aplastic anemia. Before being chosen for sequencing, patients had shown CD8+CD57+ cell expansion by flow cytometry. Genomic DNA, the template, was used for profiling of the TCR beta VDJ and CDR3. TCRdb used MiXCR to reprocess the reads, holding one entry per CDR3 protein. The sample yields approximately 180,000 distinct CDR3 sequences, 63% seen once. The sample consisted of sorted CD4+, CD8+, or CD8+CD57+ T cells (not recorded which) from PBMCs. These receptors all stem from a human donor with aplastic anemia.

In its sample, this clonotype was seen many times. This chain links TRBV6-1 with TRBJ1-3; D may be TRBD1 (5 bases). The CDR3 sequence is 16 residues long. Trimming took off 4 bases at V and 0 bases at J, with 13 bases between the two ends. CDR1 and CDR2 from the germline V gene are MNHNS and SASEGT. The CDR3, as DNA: TGTGCCAGCAGTGCCAGGGCAGAACCCTCTGGAAACACCATATATTTT. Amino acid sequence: CASSARAEPSGNTIYF.

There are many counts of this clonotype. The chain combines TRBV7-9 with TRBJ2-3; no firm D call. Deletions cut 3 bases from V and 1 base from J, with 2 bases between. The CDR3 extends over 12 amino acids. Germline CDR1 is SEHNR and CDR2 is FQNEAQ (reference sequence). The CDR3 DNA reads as TGTGCCAGCAGCTTTGGCACAGATACGCAGTATTTT. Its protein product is CASSFGTDTQYF.

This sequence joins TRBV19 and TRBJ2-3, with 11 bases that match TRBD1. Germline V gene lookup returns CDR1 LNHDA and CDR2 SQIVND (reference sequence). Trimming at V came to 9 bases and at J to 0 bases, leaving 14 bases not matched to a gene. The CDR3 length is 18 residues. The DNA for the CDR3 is TGTGCCAGCGCCGCGAGGACAGGGGGCCTTATGAGCACAGATACGCAGTATTTT. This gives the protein CASAARTGGLMSTDTQYF.

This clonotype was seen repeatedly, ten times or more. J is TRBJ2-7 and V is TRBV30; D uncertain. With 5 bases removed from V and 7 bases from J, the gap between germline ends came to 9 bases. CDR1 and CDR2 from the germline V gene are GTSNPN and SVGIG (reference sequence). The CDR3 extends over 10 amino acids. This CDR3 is CAWGSREQYF. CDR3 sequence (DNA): TGTGCCTGGGGTTCACGGGAGCAGTACTTC.

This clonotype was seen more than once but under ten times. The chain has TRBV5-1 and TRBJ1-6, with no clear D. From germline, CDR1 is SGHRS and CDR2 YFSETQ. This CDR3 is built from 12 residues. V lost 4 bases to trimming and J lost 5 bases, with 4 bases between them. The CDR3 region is CASSTNNSPLHF. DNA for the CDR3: TGCGCCAGCAGCACTAATAATTCACCCCTCCACTTT.

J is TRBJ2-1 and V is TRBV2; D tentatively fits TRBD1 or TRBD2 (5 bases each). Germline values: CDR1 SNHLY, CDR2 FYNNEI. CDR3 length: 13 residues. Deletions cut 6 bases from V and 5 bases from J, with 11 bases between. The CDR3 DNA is TGTGCCAGCAGCAGGGACGGTAACAATGAGCAGTTCTTC. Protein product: CASSRDGNNEQFF.

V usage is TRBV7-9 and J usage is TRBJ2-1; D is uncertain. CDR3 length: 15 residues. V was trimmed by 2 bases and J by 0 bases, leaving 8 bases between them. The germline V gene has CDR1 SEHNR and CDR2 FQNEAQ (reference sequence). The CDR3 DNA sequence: TGTGCCAGCAGCTTACGGATGGGCTCCTACAATGAGCAGTTCTTC. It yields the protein CASSLRMGSYNEQFF. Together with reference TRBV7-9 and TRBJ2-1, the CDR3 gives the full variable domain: DTGVSQNPRHKITKRGQNVTFRCDPISEHNRLYWYRQTLGQGPEFLTYFQNEAQLEKSRLLSDRFSAERPKGSFSTLEIQRTEQGDSAMYLCASSLRMGSYNEQFFGPGTRLTVL.

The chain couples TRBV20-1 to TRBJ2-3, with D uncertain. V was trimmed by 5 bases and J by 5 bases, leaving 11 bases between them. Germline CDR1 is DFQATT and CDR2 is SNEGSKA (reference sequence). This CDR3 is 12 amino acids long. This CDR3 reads CSAPLGGDTQYF. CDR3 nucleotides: TGCAGTGCTCCTCTAGGTGGAGATACGCAGTATTTT.

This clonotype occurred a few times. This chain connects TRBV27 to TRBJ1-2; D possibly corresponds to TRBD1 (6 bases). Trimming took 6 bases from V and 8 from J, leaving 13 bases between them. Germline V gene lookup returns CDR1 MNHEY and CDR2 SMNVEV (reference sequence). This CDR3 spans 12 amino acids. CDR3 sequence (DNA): TGTGCCAGCAGACAGGGTTATCAGGGCTACACCTTC. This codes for CASRQGYQGYTF.

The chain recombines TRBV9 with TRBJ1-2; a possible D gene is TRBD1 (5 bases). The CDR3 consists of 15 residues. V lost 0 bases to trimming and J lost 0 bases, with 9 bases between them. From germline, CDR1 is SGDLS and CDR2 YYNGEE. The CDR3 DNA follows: TGTGCCAGCAGCGTAGCAGAGACAGCTAACTATGGCTACACCTTC. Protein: CASSVAETANYGYTF. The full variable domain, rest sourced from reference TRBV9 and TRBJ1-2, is DSGVTQTPKHLITATGQRVTLRCSPRSGDLSVYWYQQSLDQGLQFLIQYYNGEERAKGNILERFSAQQFPDLHSELNLSSLELGDSALYFCASSVAETANYGYTFGSGTRLTVV.

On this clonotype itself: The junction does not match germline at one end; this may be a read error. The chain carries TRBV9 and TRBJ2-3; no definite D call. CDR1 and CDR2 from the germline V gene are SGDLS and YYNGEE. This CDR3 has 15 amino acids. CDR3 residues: CASSVSFGSIDTQYF. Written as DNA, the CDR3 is TGTGCCAGCAGCGTGAGTTTTGGAAGCATAGATACGCAGTATTTT.

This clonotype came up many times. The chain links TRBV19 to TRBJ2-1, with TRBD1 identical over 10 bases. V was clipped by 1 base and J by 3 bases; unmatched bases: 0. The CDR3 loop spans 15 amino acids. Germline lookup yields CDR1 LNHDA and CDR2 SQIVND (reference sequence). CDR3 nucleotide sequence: TGTGCCAGTAGTATAGGGGACAGGGGCTACAATGAGCAGTTCTTC. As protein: CASSIGDRGYNEQFF.

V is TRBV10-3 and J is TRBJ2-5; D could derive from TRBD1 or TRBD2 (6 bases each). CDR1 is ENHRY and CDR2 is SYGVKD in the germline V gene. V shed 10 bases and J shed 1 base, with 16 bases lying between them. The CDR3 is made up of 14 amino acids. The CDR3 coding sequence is TGTGCCACCAATGAGGGGGGAGTCCAAGAGACCCAGTACTTC. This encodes CATNEGGVQETQYF.

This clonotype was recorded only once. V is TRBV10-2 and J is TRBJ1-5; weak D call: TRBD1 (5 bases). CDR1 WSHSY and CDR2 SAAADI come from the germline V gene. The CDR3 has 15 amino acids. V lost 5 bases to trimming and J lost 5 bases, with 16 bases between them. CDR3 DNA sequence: TGCGCCAGCAGTCATAGGCAGGGCATGGATCAGCCCCAGCATTTT. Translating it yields CASSHRQGMDQPQHF.

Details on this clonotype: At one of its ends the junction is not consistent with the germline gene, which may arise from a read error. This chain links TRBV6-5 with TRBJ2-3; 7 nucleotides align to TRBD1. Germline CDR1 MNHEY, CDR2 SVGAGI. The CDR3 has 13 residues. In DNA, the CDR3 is TGCGCCAGCAGTCAGGGGGTAACAGATACGCAGTATTTT. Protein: CASSQGVTDTQYF.

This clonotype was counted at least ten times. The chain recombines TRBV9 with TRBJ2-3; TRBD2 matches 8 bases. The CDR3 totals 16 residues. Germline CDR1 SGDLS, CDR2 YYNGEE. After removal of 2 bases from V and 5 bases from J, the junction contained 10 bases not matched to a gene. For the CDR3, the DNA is TGTGCCAGCAGCGTGAAACTAGCGGTTACGGAAGATACGCAGTATTTT. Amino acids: CASSVKLAVTEDTQYF.

The CDR3 protein is CSVVYGPNYEQYF. In DNA, the CDR3 is TGCAGCGTTGTGTACGGACCCAACTACGAGCAGTACTTC. V is TRBV29-1 and J is TRBJ2-7; D is undetermined. The CDR3 is 13 amino acids. V was shortened by 4 bases and J by 3 bases, with 13 bases between the two germline ends. Per the germline V gene, CDR1 is SQVTM and CDR2 is ANQGSEA.

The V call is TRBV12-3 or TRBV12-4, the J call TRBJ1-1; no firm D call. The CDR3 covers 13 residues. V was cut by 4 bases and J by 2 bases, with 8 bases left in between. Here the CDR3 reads CASSWRSNTEAFF. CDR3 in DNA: TGTGCCAGCAGTTGGAGGAGTAACACTGAAGCTTTCTTT.

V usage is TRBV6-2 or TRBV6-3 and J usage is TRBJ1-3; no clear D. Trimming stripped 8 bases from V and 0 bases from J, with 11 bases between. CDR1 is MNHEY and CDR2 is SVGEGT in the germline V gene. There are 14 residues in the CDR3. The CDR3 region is CASVPGSSGNTIYF. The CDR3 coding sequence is TGTGCCAGCGTGCCGGGAAGCTCTGGAAACACCATATATTTT.

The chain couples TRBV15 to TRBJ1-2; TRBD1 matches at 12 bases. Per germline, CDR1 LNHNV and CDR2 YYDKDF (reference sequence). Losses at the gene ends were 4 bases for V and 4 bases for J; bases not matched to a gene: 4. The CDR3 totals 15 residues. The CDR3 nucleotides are TGTGCCACCAGCAAGGGGACAGGGGGCCCCTATGGCTACACCTTC. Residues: CATSKGTGGPYGYTF.

The CDR3 loop is CASMADRGNTEAFF. As DNA, the CDR3 is TGTGCCAGCATGGCGGACAGGGGAAACACTGAAGCTTTCTTT. This chain joins TRBV2 and TRBJ1-1, with TRBD1 identical over 9 bases. Germline CDR1 is SNHLY and CDR2 is FYNNEI. V was pared by 7 bases and J by 2 bases, with 5 bases of the junction left unmatched. This CDR3 has 14 amino acids.

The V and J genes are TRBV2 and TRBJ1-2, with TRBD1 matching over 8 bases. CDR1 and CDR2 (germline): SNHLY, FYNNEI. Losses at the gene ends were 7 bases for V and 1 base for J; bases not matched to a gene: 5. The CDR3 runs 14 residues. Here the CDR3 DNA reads TGTGCCAGCATGGGACAGGCGTATAACTATGGCTACACCTTC. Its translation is CASMGQAYNYGYTF.

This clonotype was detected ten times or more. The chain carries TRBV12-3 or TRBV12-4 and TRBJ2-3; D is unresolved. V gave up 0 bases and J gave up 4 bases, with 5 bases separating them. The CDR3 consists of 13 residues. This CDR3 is CASSLASSDTQYF. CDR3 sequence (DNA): TGTGCCAGCAGTTTAGCCTCTTCAGATACGCAGTATTTT.

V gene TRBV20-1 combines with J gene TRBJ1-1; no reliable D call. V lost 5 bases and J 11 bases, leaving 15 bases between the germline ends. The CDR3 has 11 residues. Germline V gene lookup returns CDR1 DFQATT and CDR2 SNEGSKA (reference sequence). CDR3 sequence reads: CSAYTPRVAFF. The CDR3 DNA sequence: TGCAGTGCTTATACTCCCAGAGTGGCTTTCTTT.

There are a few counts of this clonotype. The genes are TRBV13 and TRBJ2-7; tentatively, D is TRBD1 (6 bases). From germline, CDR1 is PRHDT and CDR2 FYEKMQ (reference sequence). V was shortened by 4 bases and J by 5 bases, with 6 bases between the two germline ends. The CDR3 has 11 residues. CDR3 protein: CASSYRDEQYF. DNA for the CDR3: TGTGCCAGCAGCTACAGGGACGAGCAGTACTTC. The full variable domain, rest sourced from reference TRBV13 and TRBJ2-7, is AAGVIQSPRHLIKEKRETATLKCYPIPRHDTVYWYQQGPGQDPQFLISFYEKMQSDKGSIPDRFSAQQFSDYHSELNMSSLELGDSALYFCASSYRDEQYFGPGTRLTVT.

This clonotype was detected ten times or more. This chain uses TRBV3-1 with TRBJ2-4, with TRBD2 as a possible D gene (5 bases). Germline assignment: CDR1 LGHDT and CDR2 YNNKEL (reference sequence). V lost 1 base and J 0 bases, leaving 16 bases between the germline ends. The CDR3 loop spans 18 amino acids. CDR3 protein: CASSQVPAFGIAKNIQYF. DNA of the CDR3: TGTGCCAGCAGCCAAGTCCCAGCCTTCGGGATAGCCAAAAACATTCAGTACTTC.

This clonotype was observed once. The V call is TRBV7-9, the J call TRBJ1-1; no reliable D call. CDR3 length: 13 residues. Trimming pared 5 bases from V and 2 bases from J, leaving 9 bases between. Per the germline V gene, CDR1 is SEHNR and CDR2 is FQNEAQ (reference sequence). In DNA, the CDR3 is TGTGCCAGCAGCCTTCTTCCTAACACTGAAGCTTTCTTT. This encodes CASSLLPNTEAFF.

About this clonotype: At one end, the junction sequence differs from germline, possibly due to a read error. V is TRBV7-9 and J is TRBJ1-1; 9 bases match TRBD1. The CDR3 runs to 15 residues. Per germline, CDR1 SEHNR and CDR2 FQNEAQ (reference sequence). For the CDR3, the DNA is TGTGCCAGCAGCTTACGGACAGGGGTGAACACTGAGGCTTTCTTT. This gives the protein CASSLRTGVNTEAFF.

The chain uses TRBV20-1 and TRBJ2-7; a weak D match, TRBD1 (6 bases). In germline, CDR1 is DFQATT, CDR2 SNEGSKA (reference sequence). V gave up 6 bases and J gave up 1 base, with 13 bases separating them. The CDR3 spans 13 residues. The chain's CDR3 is CSAPRTVSYEQYF. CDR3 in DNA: TGCAGTGCCCCCAGGACAGTGTCCTACGAGCAGTACTTC.

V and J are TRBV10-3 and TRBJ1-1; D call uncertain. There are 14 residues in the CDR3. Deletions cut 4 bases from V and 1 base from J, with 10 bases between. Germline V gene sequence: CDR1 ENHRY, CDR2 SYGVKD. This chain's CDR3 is CAISAKEPNTEAFF. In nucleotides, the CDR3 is TGTGCCATCAGTGCAAAGGAGCCGAACACTGAAGCTTTCTTT.

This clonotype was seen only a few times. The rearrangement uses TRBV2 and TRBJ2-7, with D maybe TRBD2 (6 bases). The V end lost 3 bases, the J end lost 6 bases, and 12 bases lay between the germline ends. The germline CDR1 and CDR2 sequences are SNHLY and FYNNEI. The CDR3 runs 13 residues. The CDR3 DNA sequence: TGTGCCAGCAGTGATTATGGACTATCCGAGCAGTACTTC. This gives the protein CASSDYGLSEQYF. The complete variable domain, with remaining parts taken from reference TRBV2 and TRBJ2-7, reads EPEVTQTPSHQVTQMGQEVILRCVPISNHLYFYWYRQILGQKVEFLVSFYNNEISEKSEIFDDQFSVERPDGSNFTLKIRSTKLEDSAMYFCASSDYGLSEQYFGPGTRLTVT.

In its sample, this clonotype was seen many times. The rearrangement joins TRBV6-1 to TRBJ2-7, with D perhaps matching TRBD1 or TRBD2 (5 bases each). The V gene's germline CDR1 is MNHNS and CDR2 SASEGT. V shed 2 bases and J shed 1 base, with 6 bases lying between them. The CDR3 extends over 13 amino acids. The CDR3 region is CASSEWGSYEQYF. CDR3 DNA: TGTGCCAGCAGTGAATGGGGGTCCTACGAGCAGTACTTC.